Listed here are 20 T cell receptor beta chains from one sample, sequenced in a study of regulatory T cells in long-lasting Graves disease. Arm-PCR with iRepertoire HTBI primers amplified the CDR3 regions for these TCR beta libraries. TCRdb reanalysed the multiplex PCR reads using MiXCR and keeps one entry per CDR3 protein. The repertoire has 400,000 to 450,000 distinct CDR3 sequences, around 24% of them found once; the top ten carry about a quarter. Time point: persistent/refractory GD, antithyroid drugs over 5 years with positive TRAb. Generation of the TCR library employed RNA extracted from PBMCs. The sequenced sample was peripheral blood mononuclear cells (PBMCs), obtained when the disease was refractory, from a patient treated with antithyroid drugs. Receptors were obtained from a female donor with Graves disease.

This clonotype was recorded many times. This chain uses TRBV11-2 with TRBJ2-5; D perhaps matches TRBD2 (7 bases). V gave up 5 bases and J gave up 5 bases, with 15 bases separating them. The CDR3 totals 14 residues. Germline V gene lookup returns CDR1 SGHAT and CDR2 FQNNGV. CDR3 region: CASSLRGAEETQYF. The CDR3 DNA sequence: TGTGCCAGCAGCCTACGGGGGGCGGAGGAGACCCAGTACTTC.

The chain carries TRBV7-2 and TRBJ1-2; 9 bases fit TRBD1. The length of the CDR3 is 18 residues. The trim removed 0 bases at V and 2 bases at J, leaving 10 bases unmatched. CDR1 and CDR2 (germline): SGHTA, FQGNSA. The CDR3 is CASSLAHPGQGSNYGYTF. For the CDR3, the DNA is TGTGCCAGCAGCTTAGCCCATCCGGGACAGGGATCCAACTATGGCTACACCTTC.

The chain couples TRBV19 to TRBJ1-5, with D possibly being TRBD1 (5 bases). The V gene's germline CDR1 is LNHDA and CDR2 SQIVND (reference sequence). CDR3 length: 14 amino acids. V lost 6 bases and J lost 5, with 14 bases in between. CDR3 bases: TGTGCCAGTAGCGACAGCCATCTCGATCAGCCCCAGCATTTT. Encoded protein: CASSDSHLDQPQHF.

The chain recombines TRBV19 with TRBJ1-5; the D gene is possibly TRBD1 (5 bases). V gave up 3 bases and J gave up 2 bases, with 14 bases separating them. The CDR3 spans 16 residues. The germline gives CDR1 LNHDA, CDR2 SQIVND (reference sequence). CDR3 nucleotides: TGTGCCAGTAGTATGGATGTGGGGGTAGGCAATCAGCCCCAGCATTTT. It codes for CASSMDVGVGNQPQHF.

This clonotype was recorded many times. The chain links TRBV2 to TRBJ1-2, with D perhaps matching TRBD1 (5 bases). V was trimmed by 6 bases and J by 2 bases, leaving 13 bases between them. This CDR3 is 14 amino acids long. Germline V gene data show CDR1 as SNHLY and CDR2 as FYNNEI. The CDR3 DNA is TGTGCCAGCAGGGCCGGGACCGACAACTATGGCTACACCTTC. It is translated as CASRAGTDNYGYTF.

This clonotype was counted between two and nine times. The gene calls are TRBV4-2 and TRBJ1-2; maybe TRBD1 (6 bases). V lost 0 bases, J lost 8 bases, and 10 bases lay in between. Germline V gene lookup returns CDR1 LGHNA and CDR2 YNFKEQ. The CDR3 is 13 residues long. As DNA, the CDR3 is TGTGCCAGCAGCCAAGATGCAGGGGAGGGCTACACCTTC. It yields the protein CASSQDAGEGYTF.

V and J are TRBV29-1 and TRBJ1-1; maybe TRBD1 (5 bases). Trimming left V 4 bases short and J 0 bases short, with 12 bases between. The CDR3 runs to 14 residues. CDR1 is SQVTM and CDR2 is ANQGSEA in the germline V gene. Here the CDR3 DNA reads TGCAGCGTTGTGGGGGATATGGTGAACACTGAAGCTTTCTTT. This gives the protein CSVVGDMVNTEAFF.

This clonotype was observed a handful of times. The rearrangement uses TRBV5-5 and TRBJ1-5, with D possibly being TRBD1 (5 bases). Trimming took off 0 bases at V and 3 bases at J, with 10 bases between the two ends. The CDR3 is 15 residues long. The germline V gene encodes CDR1 SGHKS and CDR2 YYEKEE (reference sequence). The CDR3 sequence is CASSLAGIPNQPQHF. CDR3 DNA: TGTGCCAGCAGCTTGGCAGGGATCCCCAATCAGCCCCAGCATTTT. Full variable domain (outside the CDR3, taken from reference TRBV5-5 and TRBJ1-5): DAGVTQSPTHLIKTRGQQVTLRCSPISGHKSVSWYQQVLGQGPQFIFQYYEKEERGRGNFPDRFSARQFPNYSSELNVNALLLGDSALYLCASSLAGIPNQPQHFGDGTRLSIL.

This chain connects TRBV6-5 to TRBJ2-5, with D possibly being TRBD2 (6 bases). Trimming stripped 2 bases from V and 5 bases from J, with 15 bases between. From germline, CDR1 is MNHEY and CDR2 SVGAGI. The CDR3 sequence is 15 residues long. The CDR3 region has the DNA TGTGCCAGCAGTTACGAGGTCGGGAGCAGTGAGACCCAGTACTTC. Protein sequence: CASSYEVGSSETQYF.

This clonotype was detected many times. The chain employs TRBV28 and TRBJ2-7; 9 bases map to TRBD1. The J segment lost 2 bases and the V segment lost 5 bases, leaving 7 bases of the junction unmatched. Germline CDR1 and CDR2: MDHEN and SYDVKM. The CDR3 loop spans 15 amino acids. The CDR3 loop is CASSLTGGPTYEQYF. For the CDR3, the DNA is TGTGCCAGCAGTCTAACAGGGGGCCCTACCTACGAGCAGTACTTC.

This clonotype was seen at least ten times. In nucleotides, the CDR3 is TGTGCCAGCAGTAATACAGGGATGGCCTACGAGCAGTACTTC. It yields the protein CASSNTGMAYEQYF. V gene TRBV28 combines with J gene TRBJ2-7, with a weak D call TRBD1 (6 bases). Trimming left V 5 bases short and J 2 bases short, with 13 bases between. The CDR3 has 14 residues. The germline gives CDR1 MDHEN, CDR2 SYDVKM. Combining the CDR3 with reference TRBV28 and TRBJ2-7 gives the whole variable domain DVKVTQSSRYLVKRTGEKVFLECVQDMDHENMFWYRQDPGLGLRLIYFSYDVKMKEKGDIPEGYSVSREKKERFSLILESASTNQTSMYLCASSNTGMAYEQYFGPGTRLTVT.

The rearrangement uses TRBV10-3 and TRBJ2-7, with TRBD1 identical over 9 bases. The junction had 15 bases not matched to a gene; V was cut back by 4 bases and J by 5 bases. Germline CDR1 reads ENHRY; CDR2 reads SYGVKD. This CDR3 contains 17 residues. For the CDR3, the DNA is TGTGCCATCAGTGCCCAATCCCCCGGACAGGGGTTCCACGAGCAGTACTTC. This translates into CAISAQSPGQGFHEQYF.

The count of this clonotype is one. This could be a read error, since a much larger clone is one nucleotide away. The chain combines TRBV2 with TRBJ1-1, with 7 bases matching TRBD1. This CDR3 region has 16 residues. CDR1 is SNHLY and CDR2 is FYNNEI in the germline V gene. The ends lost 6 bases at V and 5 bases at J; junction bases unmatched: 15. The CDR3 loop is CASRGPFRGNRTEAFF. The CDR3 DNA is TGTGCCAGCAGAGGCCCATTCAGGGGGAATAGGACTGAAGCTTTCTTT.

CDR3 amino acids: CSARHIRGYGYTF. The DNA for the CDR3 is TGCAGTGCTAGACACATTAGGGGCTATGGCTACACCTTC. The chain combines TRBV20-1 with TRBJ1-2; possibly TRBD1 for D (5 bases). The CDR3 covers 13 residues. Germline V lookup: CDR1 DFQATT, CDR2 SNEGSKA (reference sequence). Trimming removed 2 bases from V and 4 bases from J, with 11 bases in between.

This clonotype is a singleton in its sample. The chain has TRBV4-3 and TRBJ2-3, with TRBD2 matching 9 bases. This CDR3 comprises 15 residues. Unmatched junction bases numbered 8, after V lost 1 base and J lost 9 bases. Germline-derived CDR1 and CDR2 are LGHNA and YSLEER. The CDR3 loop reads CASSQGGVAGETQYF. The DNA of the CDR3 is TGCGCCAGCAGCCAAGGCGGAGTAGCGGGAGAAACGCAGTATTTT.

This clonotype was observed a few times. V gene TRBV29-1 combines with J gene TRBJ1-2; D ambiguous. CDR1 and CDR2 from the germline V gene are SQVTM and ANQGSEA. CDR3 size: 14 residues. The ends were cut back, 3 bases at V and 8 bases at J, with 19 bases in the middle. CDR3 in DNA: TGCAGCGTTGATCTTCGGACGCGAGGCGCGGGCTACACCTTC. Translated, it gives CSVDLRTRGAGYTF.

The DNA for the CDR3 is TGTGCCAGCTCACCACAGAATAGCGGGAGCGACGAGCAGTACTTC. This sequence encodes CASSPQNSGSDEQYF. The V gene is TRBV18, the J gene TRBJ2-7; 9 bases fit TRBD2. J was trimmed by 5 bases and V by 1 base; bases with no gene match: 6. The CDR3 spans 15 residues. Germline V CDR1 and CDR2: KGHSH, LQKENI.

This clonotype was found many times. The V call is TRBV18, the J call TRBJ2-7, with 7 bases identical to TRBD1. Germline lookup yields CDR1 KGHSH and CDR2 LQKENI. There are 13 residues in the CDR3. V lost 8 bases and J lost 3; bases outside the gene matches: 7. The CDR3: CASSPGTVYEQYF. CDR3 in DNA: TGTGCCAGCAGCCCCGGGACAGTCTACGAGCAGTACTTC.

The V and J genes are TRBV28 and TRBJ2-2; TRBD1 or TRBD2 may be the D gene (5 bases each). V gave up 4 bases and J gave up 2 bases, with 20 bases separating them. The germline V gene encodes CDR1 MDHEN and CDR2 SYDVKM. The CDR3 has 18 amino acids. This CDR3 reads CASSSPSTGPLNTGELFF. The CDR3 DNA follows: TGTGCCAGCAGTTCTCCTTCTACGGGACCGCTAAACACCGGGGAGCTGTTTTTT.

The genes are TRBV27 and TRBJ2-1; 15 bases are a match to TRBD2. The CDR3 loop spans 18 amino acids. Losses at the gene ends were 1 base for V and 2 bases for J; bases not matched to a gene: 3. Germline V CDR1 and CDR2: MNHEY, SMNVEV (reference sequence). The CDR3 bases are TGTGCCAGCAGTTTATGGACTAGCGGGAGGGACGCCTACAATGAGCAGTTCTTC. It yields the protein CASSLWTSGRDAYNEQFF.